The 8 T cell receptor beta chains listed next were all sequenced from one sample in a study of shared T cell receptors in the human thymus. Generated by immunoSEQ multiplex PCR, the TCRdb table keeps only in-frame clones and is missing some. The profile shows about 660,000 clones, around 87% of them singletons. This sample also appeared in a second study, on human thymus T cells.

Sequencing was carried out using thymocytes. The receptors originated from a boy under three years old with a congenital heart defect.

The CDR3: CAAAGTGSGNTIYF. The CDR3 coding sequence is TGTGCCGCCGCCGGGACAGGCTCTGGAAACACCATATATTTT. The chain uses TRBV2 and TRBJ1-3; 8 nucleotides align to TRBD1. Germline values: CDR1 SNHLY, CDR2 FYNNEI. The CDR3 length is 14 residues. V shed 11 bases and J 0 bases; nucleotides not matched to a gene: 6.

This chain links TRBV28 with TRBJ2-5; TRBD1 aligns across 8 bases. This CDR3 has 15 residues. The germline CDR1 and CDR2 sequences are MDHEN and SYDVKM. J lost 5 bases, V lost 4 bases, and 9 bases had no gene match. DNA of the CDR3: TGTGCCAGCAGTTCGCTACGGACAGGGAGGGAGACCCAGTACTTC. It translates to CASSSLRTGRETQYF.

This clone was observed a handful of times. V usage is TRBV28 and J usage is TRBJ2-1, with a tentative D call TRBD1 (6 bases). The CDR3 runs to 12 residues. The germline V gene has CDR1 MDHEN and CDR2 SYDVKM. The V end was cut by 5 bases, the J end by 9 bases, with 11 bases between. CDR3 sequence (DNA): TGTGCCAGCAGTGACACAGGGCCTGAGCAGTTCTTC. As protein: CASSDTGPEQFF.

This chain joins TRBV7-9 and TRBJ1-4; 9 bases align to TRBD1. V gave up 10 bases and J gave up 3 bases; unmatched junction bases: 9. Germline-derived CDR1 and CDR2 are SEHNR and FQNEAQ (reference sequence). The CDR3 length is 15 residues. CDR3 DNA sequence: TGTGCCATCTTGGACAGGGGCCAATCTAATGAAAAACTGTTTTTT. As protein: CAILDRGQSNEKLFF.

Concerning this clone: The junction differs from germline at one of its ends, possibly a read error. The chain joins TRBV5-1 to TRBJ2-7; TRBD1 or TRBD2 may be the D gene (6 bases each). The CDR3 extends over 14 amino acids. Germline V gene sequence: CDR1 SGHRS, CDR2 YFSETQ. This CDR3 is CANSLGGLTYEQYF. CDR3 DNA: TGCGCCAACAGCTTGGGGGGCCTTACCTACGAGCAGTACTTC.

This clone was seen only once. V gene TRBV7-8 combines with J gene TRBJ2-7, with TRBD1 matching over 10 bases. Germline V gene lookup returns CDR1 SGHVS and CDR2 FQNEAQ. The CDR3 loop spans 18 amino acids. With 5 bases clipped from V and 3 bases from J, the junction kept 16 bases outside the gene matches. CDR3 sequence (DNA): TGTGCCAGCAGCCTGCGTCCCGGGACAGGGGACTCCGACTACGAGCAGTACTTC. It is translated as CASSLRPGTGDSDYEQYF. Complete variable domain (other parts from reference TRBV7-8 and TRBJ2-7): GAGVSQSPRYKVAKRGQDVALRCDPISGHVSLFWYQQALGQGPEFLTYFQNEAQLDKSGLPSDRFFAERPEGSVSTLKIQRTQQEDSAVYLCASSLRPGTGDSDYEQYFGPGTRLTVT.

This clone is a singleton in its sample. The chain links TRBV28 to TRBJ1-2; maybe TRBD1 (6 bases). The length of the CDR3 is 14 residues. Germline CDR1 and CDR2: MDHEN and SYDVKM. V was cut by 1 base and J by 8 bases, with 14 bases left in between. Written as DNA, the CDR3 is TGTGCCAGCAGTTTATTCCTGGGAGGGGGAGGCTACACCTTC. It encodes CASSLFLGGGGYTF.

This clone showed up just once. This chain's CDR3 is CASSRPRDTRGNQPQHF. The CDR3, as DNA: TGTGCCAGTAGTCGACCTCGGGACACCCGGGGCAATCAGCCCCAGCATTTT. V and J are TRBV19 and TRBJ1-5; D is perhaps TRBD1 (6 bases). This CDR3 has 17 residues. Germline V gene lookup returns CDR1 LNHDA and CDR2 SQIVND (reference sequence). Trimming took 5 bases from V and 2 from J, leaving 19 bases between them.